This T cell receptor beta chain was captured in a study of response to subunit inactivated influenza vaccine. The germline V and J ends were trimmed by 0 bases and 1 base, with 7 bases remaining between them. CDR3 length: 14 residues. In germline, CDR1 is MNHEY, CDR2 SVGAGI. A single record per CDR3 protein comes from TCRdb applying MiXCR to the RT-PCR reads. Of 650,000 to 800,000 distinct CDR3 sequences in the sample, approximately 14% were seen once. This clonotype turned up a few times. The input for sequencing was PBMCs from blood, taken approximately 15 days before vaccination. The sequence was collected from a man aged 45 to 65 who received an inactivated influenza vaccine. This sequence joins TRBV6-5 and TRBJ2-7; perhaps D is TRBD1 or TRBD2 (5 bases each). CDR3 nucleotide sequence: TGTGCCAGCAGTTACTCCGGGACGTCCTACGAGCAGTACTTC. Amino acids: CASSYSGTSYEQYF.